This T cell receptor (beta chain) was captured by sequencing in a study of blood T cell repertoires in COVID-19. Clones were read by immunoSEQ multiplex PCR, and TCRdb kept only the in-frame ones, dropping some. The sample consists of approximately 380,000 clones, 88% of them appearing once. CDR3 length: 14 amino acids. V was trimmed by 0 bases and J by 2 bases, leaving 7 bases between them. In germline, CDR1 is MNHEY, CDR2 SVGEGT. The chain is built from TRBV6-2 or TRBV6-3 and TRBJ1-1, with D hard to call. Sequenced: PBMCs or T cells enriched from blood (not recorded which). The TCR sequence derives from a woman aged 18-30 years who had recovered from COVID-19. CDR3 amino acids: CASSYSSLNTEAFF. The CDR3 region has the DNA TGTGCCAGCAGTTACTCGAGCCTCAACACTGAAGCTTTCTTT.